The entry that follows covers one T cell receptor (beta chain) sequence. The sample comes from a study of cytomegalovirus exposure and HLA in healthy donors. Some clones are missing from TCRdb's copy, which holds only in-frame ones; the method was immunoSEQ multiplex PCR. Of 110,000 to 150,000 clones in the sample, 70% to 90% were seen once. This CDR3 has 17 residues. The germline V and J ends were trimmed by 1 base and 5 bases, with 20 bases remaining between them. Germline CDR1 SGHNT, CDR2 YYREEE (reference sequence). The receptor's source is a woman aged 25 to 39 in good health and CMV-seropositive. Sequenced: PBMCs. This chain joins TRBV5-4 and TRBJ2-3, with D perhaps TRBD2 (6 bases). The CDR3 loop reads CASSLFPSERLGDTQYF. Here the CDR3 DNA reads TGTGCCAGCAGCTTGTTTCCTAGCGAGAGGTTGGGAGATACGCAGTATTTT.